This TCR beta chain was identified in a study of T cells in Graves' hyperthyroidism and ophthalmopathy. Uncontrolled infection, other autoimmune disease, pregnancy or lactation disqualified patients from enrolment. To note about this clonotype: The antigen is unknown.

Points from the study as a whole: The authors' 13 V-J model separated ophthalmopathy from stable hyperthyroidism. The blood repertoire included most of the expanded thyroid clonotypes above 0.001.

What was amplified from RNA transcripts were TCR beta CDR3 regions. A first-round RT-PCR of the TCR CDR3 used the HTBI primer set. TCRdb itself ran the multiplex PCR reads through MiXCR, one entry per CDR3 protein. The table includes hundreds of thousands of distinct CDR3 sequences, roughly 20% detected once. The CDR3 is 14 amino acids. The germline CDR1 and CDR2 sequences are ENHRY and SYGVKD. The V and J ends lost 4 bases and 2 bases, in that order; junction bases with no gene match: 2. This TCR came from a man over 45 with Graves' ophthalmopathy. This rearrangement joins TRBV10-3 to TRBJ2-7; 10 bases map to TRBD1. Specimen: blood. CDR3 bases: TGTGCCATCAGTGTGGGACAGGGGACCTACGAGCAGTACTTC. It encodes CAISVGQGTYEQYF.